This T cell receptor (beta chain) was recovered during a study of blood T cell repertoires in COVID-19. About the research overall: Donors in the United States, Italy and Spain gave samples during acute or convalescent COVID-19. Nucleic acid was either cDNA or gDNA, and it came from T cells, B-cell-depleted T cells, or PBMCs.

Looked up from germline, CDR1 is SGDLS and CDR2 is YYNGEE. The CDR3 is 16 residues long. The trim removed 3 bases at V and 7 bases at J, leaving 7 bases unmatched. Authors' data handling: Scientists estimated how many nucleated cells there were by amplifying reference gene primers. Sequencing was performed with immunoSEQ multiplex PCR; in TCRdb, only in-frame clones are kept and a portion is missing. The V and J calls and the clone size are those of that table, but D and trimming were determined from the DNA. The sample yields 200,000 to 250,000 clones, 84% seen once. This receptor was obtained from a woman between 40 and 55 years old who had recovered from COVID-19. The V call is TRBV9, the J call TRBJ2-1; TRBD2 matches at 13 bases. Sequenced sample: peripheral blood. The CDR3 loop is CASSGEGTSGVNEQFF. CDR3 nucleotides: TGTGCCAGCAGCGGAGAGGGGACTAGCGGGGTTAATGAGCAGTTCTTC.